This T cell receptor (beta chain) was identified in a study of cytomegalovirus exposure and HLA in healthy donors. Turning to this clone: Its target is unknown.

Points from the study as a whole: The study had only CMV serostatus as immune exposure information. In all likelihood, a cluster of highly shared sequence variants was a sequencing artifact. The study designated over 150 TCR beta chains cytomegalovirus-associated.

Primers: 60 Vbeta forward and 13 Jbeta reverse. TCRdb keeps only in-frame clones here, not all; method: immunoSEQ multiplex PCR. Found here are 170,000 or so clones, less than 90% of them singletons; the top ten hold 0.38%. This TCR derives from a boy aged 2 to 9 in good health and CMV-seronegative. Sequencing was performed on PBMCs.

CDR3 nucleotides: TGTGCCAGCAGATCTATGGCCGCCAGGCGTTACGAGCAGTACTTC. Translating it yields CASRSMAARRYEQYF. The chain couples TRBV7-8 to TRBJ2-7; unclear D gene. The germline gives CDR1 SGHVS, CDR2 FQNEAQ. This CDR3 contains 15 residues. The ends were cut back, 6 bases at V and 4 bases at J, with 19 bases in the middle.